The clone carrying this TCR beta chain came up many times. The TCRbeta library was prepared with unique molecular identifiers. TCRdb processed the PCR reads anew with MiXCR; each CDR3 protein has one entry. The sample yields roughly 23,000 distinct CDR3 sequences, about a tenth seen once. Trimming stripped 2 bases from V and 6 bases from J, with 14 bases between. The CDR3 sequence is 14 residues long. The germline V gene encodes CDR1 SGHTS and CDR2 YDEGEE. The sample comes from a study of T-cell reconstitution after alpha-beta-depleted transplantation in children. The sample consisted of PBMCs from the stem cell graft donor, taken from the stem cell graft. The chain recombines TRBV5-8 with TRBJ1-1; D unclear. The receptor was isolated from a human donor who donated a stem cell graft to a child with chronic granulomatous disease. CDR3 nucleotide sequence: TGTGCCAGCAGCTTCGGCCCCCGAAACGCTGAAGCTTTCTTT. Translated, it gives CASSFGPRNAEAFF.